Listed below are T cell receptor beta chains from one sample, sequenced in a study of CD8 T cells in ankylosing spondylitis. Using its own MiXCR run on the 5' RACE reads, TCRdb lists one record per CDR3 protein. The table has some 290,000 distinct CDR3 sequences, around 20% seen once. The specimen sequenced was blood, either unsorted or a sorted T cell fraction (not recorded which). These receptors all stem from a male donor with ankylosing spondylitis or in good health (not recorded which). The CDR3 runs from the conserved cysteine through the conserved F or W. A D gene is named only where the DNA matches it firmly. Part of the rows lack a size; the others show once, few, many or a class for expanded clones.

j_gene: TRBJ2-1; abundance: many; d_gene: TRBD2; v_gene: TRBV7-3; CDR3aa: CASSPTSGLYNEQFF; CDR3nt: TGTGCCAGCAGCCCGACTAGCGGCTTATACAATGAGCAGTTCTTC
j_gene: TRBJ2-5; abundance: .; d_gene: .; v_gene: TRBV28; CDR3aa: CASTTRTKGQETQYF; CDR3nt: TGTGCCAGCACCACGCGGACGAAGGGGCAGGAGACCCAGTACTTC
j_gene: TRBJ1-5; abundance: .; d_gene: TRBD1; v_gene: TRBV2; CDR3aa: CASSDNRGLQPQHF; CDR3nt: TGTGCCAGCAGTGATAATAGGGGGCTTCAGCCCCAGCATTTT
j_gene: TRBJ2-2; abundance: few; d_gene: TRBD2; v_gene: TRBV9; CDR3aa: CASSPSSGGSGELFF; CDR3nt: TGTGCCAGCAGCCCCTCCAGCGGGGGGTCCGGGGAGCTGTTTTTT
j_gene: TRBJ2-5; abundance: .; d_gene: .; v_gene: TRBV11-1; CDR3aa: CASSFRFSQETQYF; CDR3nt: TGTGCCAGCAGCTTTAGGTTCAGCCAAGAGACCCAGTACTTC
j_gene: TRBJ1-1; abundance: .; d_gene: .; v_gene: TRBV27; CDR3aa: CASSPRALGTEAFF; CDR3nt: TGTGCCAGCAGTCCCCGGGCGTTGGGGACTGAAGCTTTCTTT
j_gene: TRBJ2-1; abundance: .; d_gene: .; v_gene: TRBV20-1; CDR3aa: CSARRGGSTYNEQFF; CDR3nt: TGCAGTGCTAGAAGGGGGGGGTCAACCTACAATGAGCAGTTCTTC
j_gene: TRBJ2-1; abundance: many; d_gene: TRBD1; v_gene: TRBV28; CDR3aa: CASSLSGQGGYNEQFF; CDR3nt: TGTGCCAGCAGTTTATCCGGACAGGGGGGCTACAATGAGCAGTTCTTC
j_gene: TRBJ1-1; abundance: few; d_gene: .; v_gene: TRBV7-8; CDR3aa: CASSPDVLNTEAFF; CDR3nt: TGTGCCAGCAGCCCAGACGTCCTGAACACTGAAGCTTTCTTT
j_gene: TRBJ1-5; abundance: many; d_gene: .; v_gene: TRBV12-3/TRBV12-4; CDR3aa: CASSYESWGPQHF; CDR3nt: TGTGCCAGCAGCTATGAGTCATGGGGGCCCCAGCATTTT
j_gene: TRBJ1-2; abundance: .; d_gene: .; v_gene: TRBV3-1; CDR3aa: CASSEDAAYGYTF; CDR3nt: TGTGCCAGCAGCGAGGACGCGGCCTATGGCTACACCTTC
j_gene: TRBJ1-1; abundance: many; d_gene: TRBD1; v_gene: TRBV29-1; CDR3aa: CSVATGPNTEAFF; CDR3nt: TGCAGCGTTGCGACAGGGCCCAACACTGAAGCTTTCTTT
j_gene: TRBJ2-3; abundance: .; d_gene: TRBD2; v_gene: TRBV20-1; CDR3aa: CSARPLAGVTDTQYF; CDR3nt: TGCAGTGCTAGACCTTTAGCGGGAGTAACAGATACGCAGTATTTT
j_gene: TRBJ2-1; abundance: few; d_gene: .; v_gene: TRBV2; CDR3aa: CASSDISYNEQFF; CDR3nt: TGTGCCAGCAGTGATATCTCCTACAATGAGCAGTTCTTC
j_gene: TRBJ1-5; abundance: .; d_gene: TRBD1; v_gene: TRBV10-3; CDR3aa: CAISATGRQPQHF; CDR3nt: TGTGCCATCAGTGCGACAGGGAGGCAGCCCCAGCATTTT
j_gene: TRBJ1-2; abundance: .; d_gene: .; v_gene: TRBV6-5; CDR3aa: CASSYSGEGYGYTF; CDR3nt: TGTGCCAGCAGTTACTCGGGGGAGGGCTATGGCTACACCTTC
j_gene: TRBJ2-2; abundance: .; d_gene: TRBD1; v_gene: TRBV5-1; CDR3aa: CASLPGQGAGELFF; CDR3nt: TGCGCCAGCCTCCCGGGACAGGGGGCCGGGGAGCTGTTTTTT
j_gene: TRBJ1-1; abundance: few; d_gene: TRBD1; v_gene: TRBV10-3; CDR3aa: CAISDSRQGKNTEAFF; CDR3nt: TGTGCCATCAGTGACAGCAGACAGGGGAAAAACACTGAAGCTTTCTTT
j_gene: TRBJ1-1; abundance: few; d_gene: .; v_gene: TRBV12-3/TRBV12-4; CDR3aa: CASSPITEAFF; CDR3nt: TGTGCCAGCAGTCCCATCACTGAAGCTTTCTTT
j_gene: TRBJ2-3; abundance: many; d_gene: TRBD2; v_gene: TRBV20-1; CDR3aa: CSARDTGGADTQYF; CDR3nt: TGCAGTGCTAGAGATACCGGGGGGGCTGATACGCAGTATTTT
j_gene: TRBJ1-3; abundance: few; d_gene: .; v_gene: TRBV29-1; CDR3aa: CSVEDRDTSGNTIYF; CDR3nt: TGCAGCGTTGAAGATCGAGACACTTCTGGAAACACCATATATTTT
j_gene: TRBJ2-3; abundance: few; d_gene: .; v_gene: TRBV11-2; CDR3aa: CASSPHGGDTDTQYF; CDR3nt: TGTGCCAGCAGCCCACATGGGGGTGACACAGATACGCAGTATTTT
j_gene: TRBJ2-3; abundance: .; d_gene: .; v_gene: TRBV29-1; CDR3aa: CSVDMGAGDTQYF; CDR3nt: TGCAGCGTTGATATGGGGGCAGGGGATACGCAGTATTTT
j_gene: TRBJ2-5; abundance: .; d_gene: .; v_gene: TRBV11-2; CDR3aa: CASSLRLGQETQYF; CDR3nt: TGTGCCAGCAGCTTAAGACTAGGACAAGAGACCCAGTACTTC
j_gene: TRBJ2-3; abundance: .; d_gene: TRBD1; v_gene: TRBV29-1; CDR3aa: CSVDRGSTDTQYF; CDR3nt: TGCAGCGTGGACAGGGGAAGCACAGATACGCAGTATTTT
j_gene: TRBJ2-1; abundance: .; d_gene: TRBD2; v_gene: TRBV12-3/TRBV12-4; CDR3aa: CASSFGTSGPNEQFF; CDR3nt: TGTGCCAGCAGTTTTGGGACTAGCGGGCCTAATGAGCAGTTCTTC
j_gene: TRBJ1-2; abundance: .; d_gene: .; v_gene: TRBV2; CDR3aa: CASSAARVGYTF; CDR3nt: TGTGCCAGCAGTGCCGCCAGGGTTGGCTACACCTTC
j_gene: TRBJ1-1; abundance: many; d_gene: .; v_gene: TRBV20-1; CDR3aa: CSAPGRGFTEAFF; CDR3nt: TGCAGTGCCCCCGGACGGGGATTCACTGAAGCTTTCTTT
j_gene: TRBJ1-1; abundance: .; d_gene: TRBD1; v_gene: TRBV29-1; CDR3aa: CSVIRGLNTEAFF; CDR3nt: TGCAGCGTAATCAGGGGGTTGAACACTGAAGCTTTCTTT
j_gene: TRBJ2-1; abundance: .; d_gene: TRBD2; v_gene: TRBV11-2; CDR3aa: CVSSFGGGQFGEQFF; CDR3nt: TGTGTCAGCAGCTTCGGGGGGGGGCAATTCGGTGAGCAGTTCTTC
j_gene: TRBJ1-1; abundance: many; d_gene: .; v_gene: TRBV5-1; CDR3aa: CASSSQGLRRTEAFF; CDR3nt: TGCGCCAGCAGCTCCCAAGGTTTACGAAGGACTGAAGCTTTCTTT
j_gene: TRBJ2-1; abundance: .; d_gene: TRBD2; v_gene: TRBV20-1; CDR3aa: CSAHRTSGPVF; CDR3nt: TGCAGTGCTCACCGGACTAGCGGGCCCGTGTTC
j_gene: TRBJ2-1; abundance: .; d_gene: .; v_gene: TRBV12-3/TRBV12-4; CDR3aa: CASSSHYNEQFF; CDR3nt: TGTGCCAGCAGTTCTCACTACAATGAGCAGTTCTTC
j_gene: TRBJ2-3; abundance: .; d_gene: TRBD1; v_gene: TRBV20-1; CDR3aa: CSATGTASSTDTQYF; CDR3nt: TGCAGTGCTACCGGGACAGCGTCAAGCACAGATACGCAGTATTTT
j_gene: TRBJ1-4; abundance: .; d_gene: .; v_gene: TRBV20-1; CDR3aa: CSAGAGYGEKLFF; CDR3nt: TGCAGTGCTGGGGCGGGCTACGGGGAAAAACTGTTTTTT
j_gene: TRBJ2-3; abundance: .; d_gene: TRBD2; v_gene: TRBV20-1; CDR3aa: CSAHLAGGEDTQYF; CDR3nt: TGCAGTGCCCATCTAGCGGGGGGAGAAGATACGCAGTATTTT
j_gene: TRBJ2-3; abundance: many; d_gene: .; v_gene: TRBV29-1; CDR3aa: CSAGTGDTQYF; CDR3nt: TGCAGCGCCGGGACGGGAGATACGCAGTATTTT
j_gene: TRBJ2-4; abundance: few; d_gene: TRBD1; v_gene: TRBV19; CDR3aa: CASSIRDRGLLAKNIQYF; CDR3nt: TGTGCCAGTAGTATAAGGGACAGGGGACTACTAGCCAAAAACATTCAGTACTTC
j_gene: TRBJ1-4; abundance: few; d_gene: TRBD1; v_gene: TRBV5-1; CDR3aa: CASSIGTVNEKLFF; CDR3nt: TGCGCCAGCAGCATAGGGACAGTTAATGAAAAACTGTTTTTT
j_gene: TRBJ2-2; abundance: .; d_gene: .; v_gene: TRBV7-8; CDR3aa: CASSLARRENTGELFF; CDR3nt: TGTGCCAGCAGCTTAGCGCGCAGGGAGAACACCGGGGAGCTGTTTTTT
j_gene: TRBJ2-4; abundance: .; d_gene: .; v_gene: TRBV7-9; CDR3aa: CASRKRAQRLAKNIQYF; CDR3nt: TGTGCCAGCAGGAAGAGGGCACAGCGGCTAGCCAAAAACATTCAGTACTTC
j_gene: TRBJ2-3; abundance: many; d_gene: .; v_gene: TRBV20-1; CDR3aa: CSARPGASTDTQYF; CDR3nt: TGCAGTGCTAGGCCGGGGGCGAGCACAGATACGCAGTATTTT
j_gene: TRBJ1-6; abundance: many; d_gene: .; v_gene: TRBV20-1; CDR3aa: CSARTQSNSPLHF; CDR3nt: TGCAGTGCACGGACCCAGAGCAACTCACCCCTCCACTTT
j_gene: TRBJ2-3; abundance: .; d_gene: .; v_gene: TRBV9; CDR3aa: CASSVASPSTDTQYF; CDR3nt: TGTGCCAGCAGCGTAGCTAGCCCCTCCACAGATACGCAGTATTTT
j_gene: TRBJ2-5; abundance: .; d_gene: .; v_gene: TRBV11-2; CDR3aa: CASSFRPRETQYF; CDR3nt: TGTGCCAGCAGCTTCCGACCCCGGGAGACCCAGTACTTC
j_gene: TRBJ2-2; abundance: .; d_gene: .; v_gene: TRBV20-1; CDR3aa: CSAWGNRANTGELFF; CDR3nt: TGCAGTGCTTGGGGGAACAGGGCGAACACCGGGGAGCTGTTTTTT
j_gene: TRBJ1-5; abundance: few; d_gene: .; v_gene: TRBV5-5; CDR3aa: CASSLTTNSNQPQHF; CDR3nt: TGTGCCAGCAGCTTGACAACGAACAGCAATCAGCCCCAGCATTTT
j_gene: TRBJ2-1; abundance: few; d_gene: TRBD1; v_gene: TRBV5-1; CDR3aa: CASERQGSGYNEQFF; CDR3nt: TGCGCCAGCGAACGACAGGGGAGTGGGTACAATGAGCAGTTCTTC
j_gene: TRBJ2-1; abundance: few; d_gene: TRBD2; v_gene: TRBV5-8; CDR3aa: CASTRGLAFEQFF; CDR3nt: TGTGCCAGCACGCGAGGACTAGCATTTGAGCAGTTCTTC
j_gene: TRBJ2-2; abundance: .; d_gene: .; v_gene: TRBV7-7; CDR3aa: CASSASQGYGELFF; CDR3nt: TGTGCCAGCAGCGCGTCTCAGGGATATGGGGAGCTGTTTTTT
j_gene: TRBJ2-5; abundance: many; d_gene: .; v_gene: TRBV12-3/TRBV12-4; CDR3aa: CASRRIGETQYF; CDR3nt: TGTGCCAGCAGGCGTATTGGAGAGACCCAGTACTTC
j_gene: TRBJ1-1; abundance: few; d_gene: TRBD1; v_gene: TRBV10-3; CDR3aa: CAITGQVNTEAFF; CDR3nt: TGTGCCATCACCGGACAGGTGAACACTGAAGCTTTCTTT
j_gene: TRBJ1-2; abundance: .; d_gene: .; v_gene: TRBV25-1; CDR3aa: CASSDTNRISDGYTF; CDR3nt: TGTGCCAGCAGTGATACCAACCGGATTTCGGATGGCTACACCTTC
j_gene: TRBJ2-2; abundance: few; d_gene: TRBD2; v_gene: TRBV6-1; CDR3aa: CASSEAPSGNTGELFF; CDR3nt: TGTGCCAGCAGTGAAGCGCCTAGCGGGAACACCGGGGAGCTGTTTTTT
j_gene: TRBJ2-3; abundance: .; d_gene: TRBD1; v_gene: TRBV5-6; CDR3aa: CASSPRGQGTDTQYF; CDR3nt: TGTGCCAGCAGCCCTAGGGGACAGGGCACAGATACGCAGTATTTT